The T cell receptor beta chain described here comes from a study of PD-1 blockade in classical Hodgkin lymphoma. The table came from immunoSEQ multiplex PCR; TCRdb's copy has only in-frame clones and leaves some out. The sample consists of over 20,000 clones, 73% of them appearing once. There was relapse after autologous stem cell transplantation in every patient, and there was variation in brentuximab vedotin exposure. The V segment lost 6 bases and the J segment 5 bases; nucleotides outside the gene matches: 6. CDR3 length: 13 residues. The V gene's germline CDR1 is SQVTM and CDR2 ANQGSEA. The sequencing used peripheral blood mononuclear cells (PBMCs), collected before the second cycle of nivolumab. This TCR came from a human donor with classical Hodgkin lymphoma. The chain combines TRBV29-1 with TRBJ2-2; 7 positions agree with TRBD1. The CDR3 loop reads CSVAGTETGELFF. The CDR3, as DNA: TGCAGCGTGGCCGGGACAGAGACCGGGGAGCTGTTTTTT.